This TCR beta chain was recovered during a study of OX40 agonist ivuxolimab in advanced cancers. The V end was cut by 4 bases, the J end by 10 bases, with 18 bases between. Germline V gene lookup returns CDR1 SGHDT and CDR2 YYEEEE. The CDR3 runs to 14 residues. The assay was immunoSEQ multiplex PCR, and TCRdb's table has in-frame clones only and misses some. The sample lists approximately 17,000 clones, about three quarters occurring once. This rearrangement joins TRBV5-6 to TRBJ1-5, with D possibly matching TRBD1 (6 bases). The TCR comes from an adult with an advanced solid tumor such as melanoma, head and neck, liver or kidney cancer. This material consisted of CD4+ or CD8+ T cells sorted from blood, taken in a trial of the OX40 agonist ivuxolimab. The CDR3: CASSPGGARGPQHF. The CDR3 DNA follows: TGTGCCAGCAGCCCGGGGGGGGCCCGGGGACCCCAGCATTTT.